This is a list of T cell receptor beta chains from one sample in a study of T cell responses to AZD1222 COVID-19 vaccine. Sequenced by immunoSEQ multiplex PCR; TCRdb stores in-frame clones only, minus some. The table lists approximately 150,000 clones, about 86% of them singletons. This specimen was peripheral blood, taken 28 days after the second AZD1222 dose. These TCRs come from an adult who received the AZD1222 COVID-19 vaccine. Both conserved end residues are part of each CDR3. Each record gives: clone size, J gene, V gene, D gene, CDR3 protein, CDR3 DNA. D genes are given only for firm matches. Clone size appears in some rows only: once, few, many, or a class for an expanded clone.

clone_size: NA
j_call: TRBJ2-1
v_call: TRBV7-9
d_call: NA
cdr3_aa: CASSIGLGEQFF
cdr3_nt: TGTGCCAGCAGCATAGGGCTGGGAGAGCAGTTCTTC

clone_size: NA
j_call: TRBJ2-7
v_call: TRBV7-9
d_call: NA
cdr3_aa: CASRTDFAYEQYF
cdr3_nt: TGTGCCAGCAGGACAGATTTTGCCTACGAGCAGTACTTC

clone_size: NA
j_call: TRBJ2-7
v_call: TRBV5-4
d_call: NA
cdr3_aa: CASSSAVLPYEQYF
cdr3_nt: TGTGCCAGCAGCTCAGCGGTTCTACCTTACGAGCAGTACTTC

clone_size: NA
j_call: TRBJ1-1
v_call: TRBV19
d_call: NA
cdr3_aa: CASTLGPTGNTEAFF
cdr3_nt: TGTGCCAGTACCCTTGGGCCGACTGGGAACACTGAAGCTTTCTTT

clone_size: NA
j_call: TRBJ2-7
v_call: TRBV7-9
d_call: NA
cdr3_aa: CASSLVLSGDEQYF
cdr3_nt: TGTGCCAGCAGCTTAGTTTTGAGTGGGGACGAGCAGTACTTC

clone_size: NA
j_call: TRBJ2-5
v_call: TRBV5-1
d_call: TRBD2
cdr3_aa: CASSLTFAGVPDRYF
cdr3_nt: TGCGCCAGCAGCTTGACGTTTGCGGGGGTGCCCGACCGGTACTTC

clone_size: NA
j_call: TRBJ1-3
v_call: TRBV3-1/TRBV3-2
d_call: NA
cdr3_aa: CASSEDTGTGNTIYF
cdr3_nt: TGTGCCAGCAGCGAAGATACAGGGACGGGAAACACCATATATTTT

clone_size: NA
j_call: TRBJ1-2
v_call: TRBV7-2
d_call: NA
cdr3_aa: CASSSTLDGYTF
cdr3_nt: TGTGCCAGCAGCTCTACACTGGATGGCTACACCTTC

clone_size: NA
j_call: TRBJ1-5
v_call: TRBV12-3/TRBV12-4
d_call: NA
cdr3_aa: CASSLAASKAHF
cdr3_nt: TGTGCCAGCAGTTTGGCAGCCTCGAAGGCGCATTTT

clone_size: NA
j_call: TRBJ2-3
v_call: TRBV3-1/TRBV3-2
d_call: NA
cdr3_aa: CASSQGGGLTDTQYF
cdr3_nt: TGTGCCAGCAGCCAAGGCGGAGGGCTGACAGATACGCAGTATTTT

clone_size: NA
j_call: TRBJ2-5
v_call: TRBV11-2
d_call: TRBD2
cdr3_aa: CASSPLAVQETQYF
cdr3_nt: TGTGCCAGCAGCCCACTAGCGGTTCAAGAGACCCAGTACTTC

clone_size: NA
j_call: TRBJ2-3
v_call: TRBV11-3
d_call: NA
cdr3_aa: CASSLNAGLGTDTQYF
cdr3_nt: TGTGCCAGCAGCTTAAATGCAGGGTTGGGAACAGATACGCAGTATTTT

clone_size: NA
j_call: TRBJ2-2
v_call: TRBV27
d_call: NA
cdr3_aa: CASSFIDTGELFF
cdr3_nt: TGTGCCAGCAGTTTCATCGACACCGGGGAGCTGTTTTTT

clone_size: NA
j_call: TRBJ1-2
v_call: TRBV4-2
d_call: NA
cdr3_aa: CASSQVWGTGNYGYTF
cdr3_nt: TGTGCCAGCAGCCAAGTTTGGGGGACTGGAAACTATGGCTACACCTTC

clone_size: NA
j_call: TRBJ2-3
v_call: TRBV19
d_call: TRBD2
cdr3_aa: CASSIDFELAGGTSTDTQYF
cdr3_nt: TGTGCCAGTAGTATAGATTTCGAACTAGCGGGAGGAACTAGCACAGATACGCAGTATTTT

clone_size: once
j_call: TRBJ2-2
v_call: TRBV5-4
d_call: NA
cdr3_aa: CASSSRGDGELFF
cdr3_nt: TGTGCCAGCAGCTCCAGGGGAGACGGGGAGCTGTTTTTT

clone_size: NA
j_call: TRBJ1-2
v_call: TRBV5-1
d_call: TRBD1
cdr3_aa: CASSLAVRGDGYTF
cdr3_nt: TGCGCCAGCAGCTTGGCCGTCAGGGGGGATGGCTACACCTTC

clone_size: NA
j_call: TRBJ1-2
v_call: TRBV3-1/TRBV3-2
d_call: NA
cdr3_aa: CASSRTANYGYTF
cdr3_nt: TGTGCCAGCAGCCGGACAGCAAACTATGGCTACACCTTC

clone_size: NA
j_call: TRBJ1-4
v_call: TRBV5-1
d_call: NA
cdr3_aa: CASSTDGATNEKLFF
cdr3_nt: TGCGCCAGCAGCACGGACGGTGCAACTAATGAAAAACTGTTTTTT

clone_size: NA
j_call: TRBJ1-2
v_call: TRBV3-1/TRBV3-2
d_call: NA
cdr3_aa: CASSRTRGGYGYTF
cdr3_nt: TGTGCCAGCAGCCGCACACGGGGCGGCTATGGCTACACCTTC

clone_size: once
j_call: TRBJ1-3
v_call: TRBV28
d_call: NA
cdr3_aa: CASSLQGNTIYF
cdr3_nt: TGTGCCAGCAGTTTACAGGGAAACACCATATATTTT

clone_size: NA
j_call: TRBJ1-6
v_call: TRBV6-5
d_call: NA
cdr3_aa: CASGGERNSPLHF
cdr3_nt: TGTGCCTCGGGGGGGGAGAGAAATTCACCCCTCCACTTT

clone_size: NA
j_call: TRBJ2-1
v_call: TRBV19
d_call: NA
cdr3_aa: CASSMASPYNEQFF
cdr3_nt: TGTGCCAGTAGTATGGCTAGCCCCTACAATGAGCAGTTCTTC

clone_size: few
j_call: TRBJ1-1
v_call: TRBV11-2
d_call: NA
cdr3_aa: CASSIDEGAPLNTEAFF
cdr3_nt: TGTGCCAGCAGTATTGATGAGGGTGCACCTCTGAACACTGAAGCTTTCTTT

clone_size: NA
j_call: TRBJ2-7
v_call: TRBV6-5
d_call: NA
cdr3_aa: CASSYSSRGYEQYF
cdr3_nt: TGTGCCAGCAGTTACTCGAGTAGGGGCTACGAGCAGTACTTC

clone_size: few
j_call: TRBJ1-2
v_call: TRBV28
d_call: NA
cdr3_aa: CASTPGVRGYTF
cdr3_nt: TGTGCCAGCACCCCAGGGGTTCGGGGCTACACCTTC

clone_size: NA
j_call: TRBJ1-1
v_call: TRBV6-5
d_call: NA
cdr3_aa: CASSSGLAGSNTEAFF
cdr3_nt: TGTGCCAGCAGTTCGGGGTTGGCAGGGTCGAACACTGAAGCTTTCTTT

clone_size: NA
j_call: TRBJ2-3
v_call: TRBV7-2
d_call: NA
cdr3_aa: CASSPLPTGSGTDTQYF
cdr3_nt: TGTGCCAGCAGCCCCCTCCCCACGGGTAGCGGCACAGATACGCAGTATTTT

clone_size: few
j_call: TRBJ2-7
v_call: TRBV24-1
d_call: NA
cdr3_aa: CATSDLASYEQYF
cdr3_nt: TGTGCCACCAGTGATTTGGCAAGCTACGAGCAGTACTTC

clone_size: NA
j_call: TRBJ1-2
v_call: TRBV5-4
d_call: TRBD1
cdr3_aa: CASSAQGALNYGYTF
cdr3_nt: TGTGCCAGCAGCGCACAGGGGGCGCTTAACTATGGCTACACCTTC

clone_size: NA
j_call: TRBJ2-7
v_call: TRBV7-9
d_call: NA
cdr3_aa: CASSLVGMGHEQYF
cdr3_nt: TGTGCCAGCAGCTTAGTGGGCATGGGCCACGAGCAGTACTTC

clone_size: NA
j_call: TRBJ1-6
v_call: TRBV7-9
d_call: NA
cdr3_aa: CASSPSPFKISNSPLHF
cdr3_nt: TGTGCCAGCAGCCCAAGCCCCTTCAAGATATCTAATTCACCCCTCCACTTT

clone_size: NA
j_call: TRBJ1-5
v_call: TRBV12-3/TRBV12-4
d_call: NA
cdr3_aa: CASSLWKQPQHF
cdr3_nt: TGTGCCAGCAGTTTATGGAAACAGCCCCAGCATTTT

clone_size: once
j_call: TRBJ2-5
v_call: TRBV13
d_call: TRBD2
cdr3_aa: CASSSSTSGRRTETQYF
cdr3_nt: TGTGCCAGCAGCTCTTCGACTAGCGGGAGGCGCACGGAGACCCAGTACTTC

clone_size: NA
j_call: TRBJ1-5
v_call: TRBV7-2
d_call: NA
cdr3_aa: CASSLSGAGNQPQHF
cdr3_nt: TGTGCCAGCAGCTTATCAGGGGCTGGGAATCAGCCCCAGCATTTT

clone_size: NA
j_call: TRBJ2-7
v_call: TRBV23-1
d_call: NA
cdr3_aa: CASSQSLGCEYEQYF
cdr3_nt: TGCGCCAGCAGTCAATCTTTAGGGTGCGAGTACGAGCAGTACTTC

clone_size: NA
j_call: TRBJ2-6
v_call: TRBV25-1
d_call: NA
cdr3_aa: CASSETSGANVLTF
cdr3_nt: TGTGCCAGCAGTGAAACTTCTGGGGCCAACGTCCTGACTTTC

clone_size: NA
j_call: TRBJ1-1
v_call: TRBV6-1
d_call: NA
cdr3_aa: CASSSQGSNTEAFF
cdr3_nt: TGTGCCAGCAGTTCACAGGGTTCGAACACTGAAGCTTTCTTT

clone_size: NA
j_call: TRBJ2-5
v_call: TRBV10-3
d_call: NA
cdr3_aa: CAISESIRPGEGRETQYF
cdr3_nt: TGTGCCATCAGTGAGTCGATTCGTCCGGGGGAAGGACGAGAGACCCAGTACTTC

clone_size: NA
j_call: TRBJ1-2
v_call: TRBV10-3
d_call: NA
cdr3_aa: CAIGDLGDYGYTF
cdr3_nt: TGTGCCATAGGGGACCTTGGGGACTATGGCTACACCTTC

clone_size: NA
j_call: TRBJ1-6
v_call: TRBV5-6
d_call: NA
cdr3_aa: CASSLSPGAIRNSPLHF
cdr3_nt: TGTGCCAGCAGCTTGTCCCCCGGGGCAATTCGTAATTCACCCCTCCACTTT

clone_size: NA
j_call: TRBJ2-6
v_call: TRBV9
d_call: NA
cdr3_aa: CASSKTGLSSGANVLTF
cdr3_nt: TGTGCCAGCAGCAAAACAGGGCTTAGCTCTGGGGCCAACGTCCTGACTTTC

clone_size: NA
j_call: TRBJ1-4
v_call: TRBV5-4
d_call: NA
cdr3_aa: CASSPGSANEKLFF
cdr3_nt: TGTGCCAGCAGCCCAGGGAGTGCTAATGAAAAACTGTTTTTT

clone_size: NA
j_call: TRBJ2-3
v_call: TRBV28
d_call: NA
cdr3_aa: CASRARAWGTDTQYF
cdr3_nt: TGTGCCAGCAGAGCGAGGGCCTGGGGCACAGATACGCAGTATTTT

clone_size: few
j_call: TRBJ2-4
v_call: TRBV5-1
d_call: NA
cdr3_aa: CASSSGPEINIQYF
cdr3_nt: TGCGCCAGCAGCTCGGGGCCAGAGATAAACATTCAGTACTTC

clone_size: NA
j_call: TRBJ1-3
v_call: TRBV7-2
d_call: TRBD1
cdr3_aa: CASSPGGVRGNTIYF
cdr3_nt: TGTGCCAGCAGCCCAGGGGGGGTTAGAGGAAACACCATATATTTT

clone_size: NA
j_call: TRBJ1-2
v_call: TRBV30
d_call: NA
cdr3_aa: CAWSKNRNGYTF
cdr3_nt: TGTGCCTGGAGTAAGAACAGGAATGGCTACACCTTC

clone_size: once
j_call: TRBJ2-2
v_call: TRBV5-1
d_call: TRBD1
cdr3_aa: CASSMQIQGAGTGELFF
cdr3_nt: TGCGCCAGCAGCATGCAAATCCAGGGGGCTGGCACCGGGGAGCTGTTTTTT